Listed below are T cell receptor beta chains from one sample, sequenced in a study of shared clonotypes between healthy human individuals. Here immunoSEQ multiplex PCR was the method, and the copy in TCRdb shows in-frame clones only, minus some. The data contain 1.5 million to 2.5 million clones, roughly 95% of them singletons. Material: naive CD8+ T cells sorted from blood. These receptors all stem from a man aged 18 to 30 in good health. Both conserved end residues are part of each CDR3.

CDR3 length,V gene,CDR3 protein
14,TRBV7-9,CASSPINGNYGYTF
16,TRBV5-1,CASSLEPAAVNYGYTF
13,TRBV5-5,CASSPTGSYEQYF
13,TRBV5-7,CASSLFEAYEQYF
14,TRBV28,CASSVTGTRDEQYF
13,TRBV9,CASSGQGLTEAFF
15,TRBV6-4,CASSDPGQGTDTQYF
14,TRBV29-1,CSGSLAGGLDTQYF
16,TRBV9,CASSAYSREAHNEQFF
13,TRBV9,CASGDPAYNEQFF
14,TRBV18,CASSPPGVYYGYTF
13,TRBV6-5,CASSLGQTYGYTF
16,TRBV4-1,CASSQGPGTDNQPQHF